The 9 T cell receptor beta chains in this list originate from one sample, sequenced in a study of cytomegalovirus exposure and HLA in healthy donors. PCR involved 60 Vbeta and 13 Jbeta primers. The repertoire was sequenced with immunoSEQ multiplex PCR; TCRdb's copy has only in-frame clones and lacks some. Among nearly 200,000 clones, approximately 78% were seen once, and the ten largest hold 6.5%. The sample was PBMCs. Receptor source: a woman between 50 and 59 years old in good health and CMV-seropositive.

This chain uses TRBV7-2 with TRBJ2-7; 10 bases align to TRBD2. CDR1 and CDR2 (germline): SGHTA, FQGNSA. Trimming at V came to 0 bases and at J to 1 base, leaving 6 bases not matched to a gene. The CDR3 is 17 amino acids. This chain's CDR3 is CASSLADSGGASYEQYF. CDR3 DNA sequence: TGTGCCAGCAGCTTAGCGGACAGCGGGGGGGCTTCCTACGAGCAGTACTTC.

The rearrangement joins TRBV6-4 to TRBJ2-2; D is perhaps TRBD1 (5 bases). Trimming shortened V by 6 bases and J by 5 bases, and 13 bases separated the two germline ends. The germline CDR1 and CDR2 sequences are MRHNA and SNTAGT. CDR3 length equals 14 residues. The CDR3 DNA is TGTGCCAGCAGACAGGACGGATCGACCGGGGAGCTGTTTTTT. Encoded protein: CASRQDGSTGELFF.

The V gene is TRBV21-1, the J gene TRBJ2-5; TRBD1, the table's D call, lacks a check against the DNA. TRBV21-1 has pseudogene status. The CDR3 extends over 19 amino acids. The CDR3 nucleotides are TGTGCCAGCAGCGCGGGACAGGGGAGGTCCAAAGGGATCCAAGAGACCCAGTACTTC. Encoded protein: CASSAGQGRSKGIQETQYF.

The CDR3 sequence: CASRGLAENTGELFF. The CDR3 region has the DNA TGTGCCAGTAGAGGACTAGCGGAGAACACCGGGGAGCTGTTTTTT. The rearrangement links TRBV19 to TRBJ2-2; 10 bases are a match to TRBD2. The CDR3 has 15 amino acids. The V and J ends lost 6 bases and 1 base, in that order; junction bases with no gene match: 2. CDR1 LNHDA and CDR2 SQIVND come from the germline V gene (reference sequence). The variable domain in full, completed from reference TRBV19 and TRBJ2-2, reads DGGITQSPKYLFRKEGQNVTLSCEQNLNHDAMYWYRQDPGQGLRLIYYSQIVNDFQKGDIAEGYSVSREKKESFPLTVTSAQKNPTAFYLCASRGLAENTGELFFGEGSRLTVL.

The V and J genes are TRBV5-1 and TRBJ2-5; the D gene is possibly TRBD1 (5 bases). V shed 5 bases and J shed 4 bases, with 15 bases lying between them. Germline CDR1 SGHRS, CDR2 YFSETQ. CDR3 size: 14 residues. CDR3 bases: TGCGCCAGCAGGGTTCCAGGGTCTGGAGAGACCCAGTACTTC. Encoded protein: CASRVPGSGETQYF.

CDR3 DNA sequence: TGTGCCAGCAGCTCCCAGGGGATACAAAACTATGGCTACACCTTC. Its protein product is CASSSQGIQNYGYTF. The rearrangement uses TRBV7-9 and TRBJ1-2; tentatively, D is TRBD1 (6 bases). V was clipped by 4 bases and J by 2 bases, with 14 bases between them. The CDR3 totals 15 residues. Germline V gives CDR1 SEHNR, CDR2 FQNEAQ (reference sequence).

The chain carries TRBV5-1 and TRBJ2-7; TRBD2 matches at 7 bases. CDR3 length: 14 amino acids. CDR1 SGHRS and CDR2 YFSETQ come from the germline V gene. V trimming: 4 bases; J trimming: 3 bases; junction bases outside the gene matches: 7. CDR3 sequence reads: CASSPGLVGYEQYF. The CDR3 DNA reads as TGCGCCAGCAGCCCCGGACTAGTGGGCTACGAGCAGTACTTC.

This clone was found once. The chain employs TRBV12-5 and TRBJ2-1; possible D gene TRBD1, 6 bases. The CDR3 totals 14 residues. Germline loops: CDR1 LGHNT, CDR2 FRNRAP. The ends were cut back, 6 bases at V and 4 bases at J, with 13 bases in the middle. The CDR3: CASGRPDSYNEQFF. As DNA, the CDR3 is TGTGCTAGTGGCCGACCGGACAGTTACAATGAGCAGTTCTTC.

The chain is built from TRBV27 and TRBJ2-2, with D possibly matching TRBD1 (5 bases). This CDR3 spans 16 amino acids. CDR1 and CDR2 (germline): MNHEY, SMNVEV (reference sequence). Trimming stripped 3 bases from V and 3 bases from J, with 14 bases between. CDR3: CASSFPQGLDTGELFF. The CDR3 nucleotides read TGTGCCAGCAGTTTTCCCCAGGGATTGGACACCGGGGAGCTGTTTTTT.